Following are 32 T cell receptor beta chains from one sample sequenced in a study of blood T cells in healthy people across ages (dated by TCRdb to 2014 to 2015). The library came from 5' RACE. The data were produced on an Illumina HiSeq 2500. A second PCR of about 6 to 12 cycles was run with a J-beta primer mix and a sample-barcoded 5' primer. TCRdb reprocessed the public reads (quality trimming at Q25 with fastp, clone calling with MiXCR) and kept in-frame beta chains. Each CDR3 protein appears once, grouped with its most common genes and DNA. The sample table shows about 1.8 million distinct CDR3 sequences, and 49% are seen once. The top ten constitute about 2.1% of the sample. The sample taken for sequencing was blood. These receptors all stem from a woman in her thirties or forties in good health.

The V call is TRBV14, the J call TRBJ2-1; D gene ambiguous. V was trimmed by 0 bases and J by 5 bases, leaving 17 bases between them. CDR3 length: 17 residues. Germline loops: CDR1 SGHDN, CDR2 FVKESK. Written as DNA, the CDR3 is TGTGCCAGCAGCCAAGACGGGTCTGGACGCTTCAACAATGAGCAGTTCTTC. Translation gives CASSQDGSGRFNNEQFF.

This clonotype was counted between two and nine times. The V call is TRBV4-2, the J call TRBJ2-1, with 12 bases identical to TRBD2. The J segment lost 5 bases and the V segment lost 4 bases, leaving 6 bases of the junction unmatched. Germline CDR1 and CDR2: LGHNA and YNFKEQ. The CDR3 sequence is 16 residues long. The CDR3 DNA reads TGTGCCAGCAGCCTTCCTCCTAGCGGGGGGGACAATGAGCAGTTCTTC. This encodes CASSLPPSGGDNEQFF.

This chain links TRBV9 with TRBJ2-3; 8 bases agree with TRBD2. Germline V lookup: CDR1 SGDLS, CDR2 YYNGEE. The CDR3 loop spans 16 amino acids. V lost 4 bases to trimming and J lost 8 bases; unmatched junction nucleotides: 15. The CDR3 reads CASSPNSGEVGFTQYF. The CDR3 DNA sequence: TGTGCCAGCAGCCCGAATAGCGGGGAGGTGGGGTTTACGCAGTATTTT.

This chain joins TRBV11-2 and TRBJ2-1; D is ambiguous. The germline CDR1 and CDR2 sequences are SGHAT and FQNNGV. Deletions cut 3 bases from V and 0 bases from J, with 9 bases between. The CDR3 length is 15 residues. Here the CDR3 reads CASSFRKRSYNEQFF. The CDR3 region has the DNA TGTGCCAGCAGCTTTCGGAAGCGCTCCTACAATGAGCAGTTCTTC. The complete variable domain, with remaining parts taken from reference TRBV11-2 and TRBJ2-1, reads EAGVAQSPRYKIIEKRQSVAFWCNPISGHATLYWYQQILGQGPKLLIQFQNNGVVDDSQLPKDRFSAERLKGVDSTLKIQPAKLEDSAVYLCASSFRKRSYNEQFFGPGTRLTVL.

This clonotype was recorded a few times. The rearrangement uses TRBV5-1 and TRBJ2-7; D call uncertain. V lost 3 bases and J lost 7, with 14 bases in between. CDR1 is SGHRS and CDR2 is YFSETQ in the germline V gene. The CDR3 contains 13 residues. CDR3 residues: CASSSGPLGEQYF. CDR3 DNA sequence: TGCGCCAGCAGCTCCGGCCCTTTGGGGGAGCAGTACTTC.

CDR3 DNA sequence: TGTGCCAGCAGAGAGGGCTATAATTCACCCCTCCACTTT. The encoded protein is CASREGYNSPLHF. The J gene is TRBJ1-6, the V gene TRBV2; no clear D gene. There are 13 residues in the CDR3. V was clipped by 6 bases and J by 3 bases, with 6 bases between them. The germline CDR1 and CDR2 sequences are SNHLY and FYNNEI.

The rearrangement uses TRBV12-3 or TRBV12-4 and TRBJ2-3, with D possibly being TRBD2 (5 bases). The CDR3 length is 14 residues. The V end lost 9 bases, the J end lost 3 bases, and 16 bases lay between the germline ends. The CDR3 here is CASSRGVGTDTQYF. In DNA form, the CDR3 reads TGTGCCAGTTCTCGGGGTGTAGGTACAGATACGCAGTATTTT.

The chain joins TRBV20-1 to TRBJ1-2; 7 positions agree with TRBD1. Germline V CDR1 and CDR2: DFQATT, SNEGSKA (reference sequence). Unmatched junction bases numbered 7, after V lost 6 bases and J lost 6 bases. The CDR3 sequence is 12 residues long. Written as DNA, the CDR3 is TGCAGTGCCGGCCCAGGGGGGCATGGCTACACCTTC. Translated: CSAGPGGHGYTF.

This clonotype was counted once. The chain couples TRBV29-1 to TRBJ1-4; possible D gene TRBD1, 5 bases. The V end lost 1 base, the J end lost 7 bases, and 13 bases lay between the germline ends. The germline V gene encodes CDR1 SQVTM and CDR2 ANQGSEA. The CDR3 consists of 14 residues. In nucleotides, the CDR3 is TGCAGCGTTGAAGGGGCGGGGGTCAGTGAAAAACTGTTTTTT. It encodes CSVEGAGVSEKLFF.

There are a few counts of this clonotype. This chain links TRBV4-3 with TRBJ1-4; D not certain. V was clipped by 1 base and J by 8 bases, with 14 bases between them. Germline loops: CDR1 LGHNA, CDR2 YSLEER. The CDR3 sequence is 15 residues long. In DNA, the CDR3 is TGCGCCAGCAGCCAAGTTGTCGGGGTTGGGGAAAAACTGTTTTTT. This gives the protein CASSQVVGVGEKLFF.

Remarks on this clonotype: At one boundary the junction diverges from the germline segment, which might be a read error. The gene calls are TRBV15 and TRBJ2-7; 7 bases fit TRBD1. Per germline, CDR1 LNHNV and CDR2 YYDKDF (reference sequence). This CDR3 contains 14 residues. CDR3 coding DNA: TGTGCCACCAGCGTCCCAGGGGGTTCCTACGATCAGTACTTC. This codes for CATSVPGGSYDQYF.

This clonotype showed up just a few times. The chain joins TRBV28 to TRBJ2-7; no definite D call. The V gene lost 5 bases and the J gene lost 0 bases, with 8 bases spanning the gap. There are 13 residues in the CDR3. Germline-derived CDR1 and CDR2 are MDHEN and SYDVKM. The CDR3 spells CASSRLSSYEQYF. DNA for the CDR3: TGTGCCAGCAGTAGGTTGAGCTCCTACGAGCAGTACTTC.

This clonotype was counted only a few times. The chain recombines TRBV3-1 with TRBJ1-2; 10 bases map to TRBD1. CDR3 length: 15 amino acids. Germline values: CDR1 LGHDT, CDR2 YNNKEL (reference sequence). The junction had 6 bases not matched to a gene; V was cut back by 4 bases and J by 4 bases. The CDR3 region is CASSRRQGAAYGYTF. CDR3 nucleotides: TGTGCCAGCAGCCGTAGACAGGGGGCGGCCTATGGCTACACCTTC. Filled out from reference TRBV3-1 and TRBJ1-2, the complete variable domain reads DTAVSQTPKYLVTQMGNDKSIKCEQNLGHDTMYWYKQDSKKFLKIMFSYNNKELIINETVPNRFSPKSPDKAHLNLHINSLELGDSAVYFCASSRRQGAAYGYTFGSGTRLTVV.

This clonotype was detected a few times. V is TRBV5-5 and J is TRBJ2-5, with no clear D. Germline V gene data show CDR1 as SGHKS and CDR2 as YYEKEE (reference sequence). Trimming pared 4 bases from V and 5 bases from J, leaving 18 bases between. The CDR3 is 15 amino acids. The CDR3 sequence: CASSPMSRLEETQYF. CDR3 sequence (DNA): TGTGCCAGCAGCCCGATGAGCCGGCTTGAGGAGACCCAGTACTTC. The full variable domain, its missing parts supplied by reference TRBV5-5 and TRBJ2-5, is DAGVTQSPTHLIKTRGQQVTLRCSPISGHKSVSWYQQVLGQGPQFIFQYYEKEERGRGNFPDRFSARQFPNYSSELNVNALLLGDSALYLCASSPMSRLEETQYFGPGTRLLVL.

The J gene is TRBJ1-2, the V gene TRBV5-1, with 9 nucleotides matching TRBD1. Germline CDR1 and CDR2: SGHRS and YFSETQ. The CDR3 is made up of 14 amino acids. Germline trimming cut 6 bases from V and 8 bases from J; bases unmatched to any gene: 11. The CDR3 protein is CASTQTGGQRGYTF. Written as DNA, the CDR3 is TGCGCCAGCACCCAGACAGGGGGACAAAGAGGCTACACCTTC.

The rearrangement joins TRBV7-9 to TRBJ2-5; D is tentatively TRBD1 or TRBD2 (5 bases each). The CDR3 loop spans 15 amino acids. Trimming took 5 bases from V and 3 from J, leaving 16 bases between them. Germline loops: CDR1 SEHNR, CDR2 FQNEAQ (reference sequence). The CDR3 DNA follows: TGTGCCAGCAGCCGAGTTGGGGGATCAAAAGAGACCCAGTACTTC. Encoded protein: CASSRVGGSKETQYF.

This clonotype was seen a few times. V gene TRBV5-1 combines with J gene TRBJ2-3, with 8 nucleotides matching TRBD2. The germline V gene encodes CDR1 SGHRS and CDR2 YFSETQ. This CDR3 spans 15 amino acids. V lost 6 bases, J lost 0 bases, and 6 bases stayed unmatched. CDR3 DNA: TGCGCCAGCACCCATAGCGGGGCTAGCACAGATACGCAGTATTTT. Translated: CASTHSGASTDTQYF.

The chain joins TRBV4-1 to TRBJ1-4; D is unclear. V lost 6 bases, J lost 8 bases, and 19 bases lay in between. Germline lookup yields CDR1 MGHRA and CDR2 YSYEKL. The CDR3 is 15 residues long. CDR3 residues: CASSLPSLTSEKLFF. CDR3 sequence (DNA): TGCGCCAGCAGTCTCCCCTCTCTGACAAGCGAAAAACTGTTTTTT.

A few counts support this clonotype. V is TRBV28 and J is TRBJ1-2; TRBD1 might be the D (5 bases). CDR1 is MDHEN, CDR2 SYDVKM, per germline. The CDR3 is 13 amino acids. V gave up 1 base and J gave up 8 bases, with 11 bases separating them. CDR3 nucleotide sequence: TGTGCCAGCAGTTTATTATCAGGGTTGGGCTACACCTTC. Translated: CASSLLSGLGYTF.

This clonotype has more than one count but fewer than ten. The V call is TRBV10-3, the J call TRBJ2-7, with a tentative D call TRBD2 (5 bases). The CDR3 contains 13 residues. Trimming pared 8 bases from V and 3 bases from J, leaving 14 bases between. Germline CDR1 is ENHRY and CDR2 is SYGVKD. The CDR3 coding sequence is TGTGCCATCGAAGAGGGCAGTAGCTACGAGCAGTACTTC. It specifies CAIEEGSSYEQYF.

The CDR3 here is CASSWQPWENNEQFF. The CDR3 DNA sequence: TGTGCCAGCAGCTGGCAGCCCTGGGAGAACAATGAGCAGTTCTTC. The chain uses TRBV7-2 and TRBJ2-1; maybe TRBD2 (5 bases). Germline V gene data show CDR1 as SGHTA and CDR2 as FQGNSA. CDR3 length: 15 residues. V lost 4 bases and J lost 5, with 15 bases in between.

This clonotype came up many times. The chain is built from TRBV4-3 and TRBJ2-5, with 7 bases identical to TRBD1. The germline CDR1 and CDR2 sequences are LGHNA and YSLEER. J gave up 3 bases and V 0 bases, and 1 base lay outside the gene matches. The CDR3 is 14 amino acids. CDR3 in DNA: TGCGCCAGCAGCCAAGACAGGGGGAAAGAGACCCAGTACTTC. Protein: CASSQDRGKETQYF.

This clonotype has only a few counts. This chain uses TRBV20-1 with TRBJ1-2; D call uncertain. Germline loops: CDR1 DFQATT, CDR2 SNEGSKA (reference sequence). This CDR3 region has 15 residues. Trimming stripped 0 bases from V and 2 bases from J, with 13 bases between. The DNA for the CDR3 is TGCAGTGCTAGAGACCCCGGAGGCGTCAACTATGGCTACACCTTC. Amino acids: CSARDPGGVNYGYTF.

There are a few counts of this clonotype. V is TRBV24-1 and J is TRBJ2-4, with D uncertain. This CDR3 is built from 14 residues. With 4 bases removed from V and 4 bases from J, the gap between germline ends came to 10 bases. CDR1 and CDR2 from the germline V gene are KGHDR and SFDVKD. CDR3 sequence reads: CATSEGTAKNIQYF. The CDR3 DNA reads TGTGCCACCAGTGAGGGAACAGCAAAAAACATTCAGTACTTC.

The rearrangement links TRBV7-2 to TRBJ1-1, with unresolved D. V was clipped by 7 bases and J by 0 bases, with 12 bases between them. The germline V gene encodes CDR1 SGHTA and CDR2 FQGNSA. The CDR3 length is 14 residues. The CDR3 coding sequence is TGTGCCAGCACTTACCCCCTTTTGAACACTGAAGCTTTCTTT. It is translated as CASTYPLLNTEAFF.

The rearrangement uses TRBV5-1 and TRBJ2-1; D remains unclear. The CDR3 covers 16 residues. CDR1 is SGHRS and CDR2 is YFSETQ in the germline V gene. V was shortened by 0 bases and J by 6 bases, with 16 bases between the two germline ends. The CDR3 DNA reads as TGCGCCAGCAGCTTGGGACAAACCCTATACGGCAATGAGCAGTTCTTC. This encodes CASSLGQTLYGNEQFF.

A few counts support this clonotype. The chain has TRBV12-3 or TRBV12-4 and TRBJ2-3; D call uncertain. The CDR3 has 15 residues. Trimming shortened V by 5 bases and J by 2 bases, and 14 bases separated the two germline ends. The CDR3 region has the DNA TGTGCCAGCAGTCCTACCCCAGAGACCACAGATACGCAGTATTTT. Translation gives CASSPTPETTDTQYF.

This clonotype has a handful of counts. This rearrangement joins TRBV29-1 to TRBJ1-2, with a weak D call TRBD1 (5 bases). Trimming pared 6 bases from V and 5 bases from J, leaving 16 bases between. The CDR3 length is 13 residues. Germline-derived CDR1 and CDR2 are SQVTM and ANQGSEA. The CDR3 sequence is CSVPPDRGYGYTF. CDR3 DNA: TGCAGCGTGCCTCCCGACAGAGGGTATGGCTACACCTTC.

This clonotype occurred a few times. This sequence joins TRBV29-1 and TRBJ2-3, with TRBD1 as a possible D gene (5 bases). Germline assignment: CDR1 SQVTM and CDR2 ANQGSEA. CDR3 length equals 12 residues. V was clipped by 4 bases and J by 2 bases, with 7 bases between them. The CDR3: CSVVGHTDTQYF. The CDR3 bases are TGCAGCGTTGTCGGACACACAGATACGCAGTATTTT.

The chain is built from TRBV24-1 and TRBJ1-2; 11 bases are shared with TRBD1. In germline, CDR1 is KGHDR, CDR2 SFDVKD. The CDR3 consists of 15 residues. After removal of 4 bases from V and 4 bases from J, the junction contained 4 bases not matched to a gene. As DNA, the CDR3 is TGTGCCACCAGTGACCGGACAGGGGGCGGCTATGGCTACACCTTC. Translating gives CATSDRTGGGYGYTF.

This clonotype has just a few counts. This rearrangement joins TRBV5-1 to TRBJ1-1; D gene ambiguous. Trimming shortened V by 0 bases and J by 5 bases, and 11 bases separated the two germline ends. Germline V gene data show CDR1 as SGHRS and CDR2 as YFSETQ. The CDR3 runs to 14 residues. The CDR3 bases are TGCGCCAGCAGCTTGGCAAGGGTGACGACTGAAGCTTTCTTT. Translated, it gives CASSLARVTTEAFF.

J is TRBJ2-3 and V is TRBV9; TRBD2 matches 8 bases. The CDR3 loop spans 19 amino acids. Germline-derived CDR1 and CDR2 are SGDLS and YYNGEE. The V gene end was trimmed by 4 bases and the J gene end by 1 base; junction bases not matched to a gene: 17. CDR3 bases: TGTGCCAGCAGCAATAGCGGGGCGACATTCCCGTTGGGCACAGATACGCAGTATTTT. Translated: CASSNSGATFPLGTDTQYF. The full variable domain, rest sourced from reference TRBV9 and TRBJ2-3, is DSGVTQTPKHLITATGQRVTLRCSPRSGDLSVYWYQQSLDQGLQFLIQYYNGEERAKGNILERFSAQQFPDLHSELNLSSLELGDSALYFCASSNSGATFPLGTDTQYFGPGTRLTVL.